The rows below give T cell receptor beta chains drawn from one sample of a study of T cell responses to AZD1222 COVID-19 vaccine. Data came from immunoSEQ multiplex PCR; TCRdb stores just in-frame clones and leaves some out. The sample holds 90,000 to 120,000 clones, around 90% seen once. The specimen comprised peripheral blood, sampled on day 0 of MenACWY control vaccination. Source of these receptors: an adult in good health. CDR3s include the opening cysteine and the closing phenylalanine or tryptophan. The order of the fields is clone size, J gene, D gene, V gene, CDR3 protein, CDR3 DNA. The D gene is left open where the match is weak. Size tells how often a clone was seen (once, few, many) or the class of an expanded clone, and some rows leave it out.

NA TRBJ2-1 NA TRBV28 CASTANPAGTSNEQFF TGTGCCAGCACCGCTAACCCTGCCGGGACAAGTAATGAGCAGTTCTTC
NA TRBJ2-1 TRBD2 TRBV2 CASSESRTSGAEQFF TGTGCCAGCAGTGAAAGCCGGACTAGCGGGGCGGAGCAGTTCTTC
NA TRBJ2-5 NA TRBV6-1 CASSELAGGGETQYF TGTGCCAGCAGTGAACTAGCCGGAGGGGGAGAGACCCAGTACTTC
NA TRBJ1-2 NA TRBV2 CASAATGFSYGYTF TGTGCCAGCGCGGCAACTGGTTTTAGCTATGGCTACACCTTC
NA TRBJ2-3 NA TRBV10-3 CAISQDRGGTDTQYF TGTGCCATCAGCCAAGACCGCGGGGGCACAGATACGCAGTATTTT
few TRBJ2-1 TRBD2 TRBV12-3/TRBV12-4 CASSASGLVQFF TGTGCCAGCAGTGCCAGCGGACTAGTTCAGTTCTTC
NA TRBJ1-5 NA TRBV10-2 CASSSGYSNQPQHF TGCGCCAGCAGTTCAGGGTATAGCAATCAGCCCCAGCATTTT
NA TRBJ1-2 NA TRBV18 CASARLGPEGGQGYTF TGTGCCAGCGCGCGCCTGGGACCTGAGGGGGGGCAGGGCTACACCTTC
NA TRBJ2-3 TRBD2 TRBV7-9 CASSRQQRGVTDTQYF TGTGCCAGCAGCCGCCAACAGCGGGGGGTCACAGATACGCAGTATTTT
NA TRBJ1-2 NA TRBV3-1/TRBV3-2 CASSPKSHLLPGYTF TGTGCCAGCAGCCCAAAGTCCCACCTCCTACCGGGCTACACCTTC
NA TRBJ2-7 TRBD1 TRBV28 CASSERQGFEQYF TGTGCCAGCAGTGAACGACAGGGATTCGAGCAGTACTTC
NA TRBJ1-6 TRBD1 TRBV7-9 CASSLDRGNSPLHF TGTGCCAGCAGCTTGGACAGGGGTAATTCACCCCTCCACTTT
NA TRBJ1-1 NA TRBV18 CASSPLTSDTEAFF TGTGCCAGCTCACCCCTGACATCCGACACTGAAGCTTTCTTT
once TRBJ2-7 NA TRBV12-3/TRBV12-4 CASSLKGSYEQYF TGTGCCAGCAGTTTGAAGGGCTCCTACGAGCAGTACTTC
NA TRBJ2-1 NA TRBV29-1 CSVRGTRYNEQFF TGCAGCGTTCGAGGGACCAGATACAATGAGCAGTTCTTC
NA TRBJ1-1 TRBD1 TRBV5-1 CASSSRTGGGANTEAFF TGCGCCAGCAGCTCCCGGACAGGGGGCGGCGCGAACACTGAAGCTTTCTTT
NA TRBJ2-7 TRBD1 TRBV30 CAWSAGQAYEQYF TGTGCCTGGAGTGCCGGACAGGCCTACGAGCAGTACTTC
NA TRBJ2-3 TRBD2 TRBV2 CASSKTSGGADTQYF TGTGCCAGCAGTAAGACTAGCGGGGGGGCAGATACGCAGTATTTT
NA TRBJ1-1 NA TRBV7-9 CASSLDNTEAFF TGTGCCAGCAGCTTGGATAACACTGAAGCTTTCTTT
NA TRBJ2-2 TRBD1 TRBV19 CASTPGQGSTGELFF TGTGCCAGTACCCCGGGACAGGGTTCCACCGGGGAGCTGTTTTTT
NA TRBJ2-3 NA TRBV27 CASSLSNRGGRDTQYF TGTGCCAGCAGTTTATCCAACAGGGGAGGTCGGGATACGCAGTATTTT
few TRBJ2-1 TRBD1 TRBV11-2 CASSLGQAWEQFF TGTGCCAGCAGCCTGGGACAGGCCTGGGAGCAGTTCTTC
NA TRBJ1-2 TRBD1 TRBV30 CACQATGAHGYTF TGTGCCTGCCAGGCCACAGGGGCACATGGCTACACCTTC
NA TRBJ2-3 NA TRBV18 CASRGDGTDTQYF TGTGCCAGCCGAGGGGACGGCACAGATACGCAGTATTTT
once TRBJ2-1 NA TRBV19 CASSTPDREVSYNEQFF TGTGCCAGTAGTACGCCAGACAGGGAGGTGTCCTACAATGAGCAGTTCTTC
NA TRBJ2-7 NA TRBV27 CASSFGSAGYEQYF TGTGCCAGCAGTTTTGGTTCAGCGGGCTACGAGCAGTACTTC
NA TRBJ1-2 TRBD1 TRBV20-1 CSGGTVQGYTF TGCAGTGGCGGGACAGTACAGGGCTACACCTTC
NA TRBJ1-5 NA TRBV19 CASSIGQLNQPQHF TGTGCCAGTAGTATAGGGCAGCTCAATCAGCCCCAGCATTTT
few TRBJ2-1 NA TRBV27 CASRRDTYNEQFF TGTGCCAGCAGGCGGGACACTTACAATGAGCAGTTCTTC
NA TRBJ1-6 TRBD1 TRBV28 CASSDTGVDSPLHF TGTGCCAGCAGTGACACAGGGGTAGATTCACCCCTCCACTTT
NA TRBJ1-2 NA TRBV3-1/TRBV3-2 CASSQEGRVNYGYTF TGTGCCAGCAGCCAAGAGGGCAGGGTTAACTATGGCTACACCTTC
few TRBJ1-5 NA TRBV2 CASSRRVDQPQHF TGTGCCAGCAGTCGCAGGGTCGATCAGCCCCAGCATTTT
NA TRBJ2-1 NA TRBV6-5 CASSIKPLLGNEQFF TGTGCCAGCAGCATAAAACCGCTTTTGGGGAATGAGCAGTTCTTC
NA TRBJ2-7 NA TRBV5-6 CASSSHYYEQYF TGTGCCAGCAGCTCACATTACTACGAGCAGTACTTC
NA TRBJ1-6 NA TRBV6-5 CASSYGGFNSPLHF TGTGCCAGCAGTTACGGAGGGTTCAATTCACCCCTCCACTTT
NA TRBJ1-1 NA TRBV7-9 CASSLGGHMNTEAFF TGTGCCAGCAGCTTGGGGGGGCACATGAACACTGAAGCTTTCTTT
NA TRBJ1-1 NA TRBV10-1 CASSGQVNTEAFF TGCGCCAGCAGTGGACAGGTGAACACTGAAGCTTTCTTT
NA TRBJ1-1 NA TRBV6-5 CAPSRANTEAFF TGTGCCCCCTCTAGGGCGAACACTGAAGCTTTCTTT
NA TRBJ2-2 NA TRBV5-1 CASSFTGRTNTGELFF TGCGCCAGCAGCTTCACCGGGAGAACGAACACCGGGGAGCTGTTTTTT
NA TRBJ1-2 NA TRBV6-2/TRBV6-3 CASSRSPGGGDGYTF TGTGCCAGCAGCCGCTCCCCTGGGGGGGGCGATGGCTACACCTTC
NA TRBJ1-5 NA TRBV18 CASSPQAAGQPQHF TGTGCCAGCTCACCCCAGGCGGCGGGTCAGCCCCAGCATTTT
NA TRBJ2-4 TRBD2 TRBV15 CATSRASSGNIQYF TGTGCCACCAGCAGAGCTAGTAGCGGGAACATTCAGTACTTC
NA TRBJ2-2 TRBD2 TRBV9 CASSPRLAPTGELFF TGTGCCAGCAGCCCTAGACTAGCACCCACCGGGGAGCTGTTTTTT
NA TRBJ1-5 TRBD1 TRBV6-6 CASSPLSMDRGDQPQHF TGTGCCAGCAGTCCATTGAGCATGGACAGGGGAGATCAGCCCCAGCATTTT
NA TRBJ1-2 NA TRBV6-1 CASSEPDSSYGYTF TGTGCCAGCAGTGAACCGGACAGCTCCTATGGCTACACCTTC
NA TRBJ1-2 TRBD1 TRBV6-6 CASRILQGAANYGYTF TGTGCCAGCAGAATCCTACAGGGGGCAGCTAACTATGGCTACACCTTC
few TRBJ1-1 TRBD1 TRBV15 CATSSQGATEAFF TGTGCCACCAGCAGCCAGGGGGCTACTGAAGCTTTCTTT
once TRBJ1-2 NA TRBV12-3/TRBV12-4 CASSLGAGYTF TGTGCCAGCAGTTTAGGAGCCGGCTACACCTTC
NA TRBJ1-1 NA TRBV5-6 CASGPDRSTEAFF TGTGCCAGCGGACCGGACAGAAGCACTGAAGCTTTCTTT
NA TRBJ1-2 NA TRBV9 CASSVGGVDGYTF TGTGCCAGCAGCGTAGGGGGAGTTGACGGCTACACCTTC
once TRBJ2-7 TRBD2 TRBV27 CASSYTGLAAYEQYF TGTGCCAGCAGTTATACGGGACTAGCGGCCTACGAGCAGTACTTC
NA TRBJ2-2 NA TRBV18 CASSPGTRTGELFF TGTGCCAGCTCACCAGGGACCAGAACCGGGGAGCTGTTTTTT
NA TRBJ2-1 NA TRBV27 CASSSGLPNEQFF TGTGCCAGCAGTTCGGGACTCCCCAATGAGCAGTTCTTC
NA TRBJ2-7 NA TRBV28 CASSLWSGAYEQYF TGTGCCAGCAGTTTATGGTCAGGGGCCTACGAGCAGTACTTC
NA TRBJ1-5 NA TRBV28 CASSLWTGTRAKRGFNQPQHF TGTGCCAGCAGTTTATGGACCGGGACAAGGGCTAAGAGGGGGTTCAATCAGCCCCAGCATTTT